This T cell receptor (beta chain) was observed in a study of cytomegalovirus exposure and HLA in healthy donors (dated by TCRdb to between 2016 and 2019). A note on the overall study: In an earlier analysis of about 560 of the donors, 250 to 350 Gb of sequence data and roughly 100 million unique TCR beta sequences from about 190 million T cells were reported. About 320 gigabases of sequencing data and approximately 84 million unique TCR sequences were included in an early release covering roughly 700 HLA-typed donors. Among the approximately 400 genotyped donors, more than 70% belonged to the genetic ancestry cluster associated with self-reported Caucasian donors. The study aimed to test whether signatures of past pathogen exposure could be identified by cataloging public T cell receptors. The study used immunosequencing to profile the T cell repertoires of hundreds of subjects and linked those repertoires to cytomegalovirus serostatus. In addition to the first cohort of several hundred subjects, a separate validation cohort of approximately 130 different subjects was used. The study combined high-throughput TCR immunosequencing, statistical association of individual TCRs with disease status, and machine learning to predict cytomegalovirus infection status. In a later analysis, previously published TCR beta repertoires from 550 to 750 donors were re-analyzed and high-resolution HLA genotyping was added so that TCR occurrence patterns could be studied. Rather than using new phenotypic data, the later analysis identified candidate immune exposures from TCR beta sequences and from how often those sequences occurred across donors. To decide whether each TCR beta V gene segment behaved as functional or pseudogenic, an earlier analysis of some 600 of the donors relied on high-throughput TCR beta sequencing. Alongside the repertoire data, information on donor age, sex, ethnicity and CMV serostatus was compiled. Genome-wide SNP genotypes for about 55% of the roughly 670 donors were used in a later genetic analysis, which treated that subset as a discovery cohort. Every discovery cohort repertoire had been produced on one sequencing platform. Both class I and class II loci were covered by HLA typing, at four-digit resolution. The number of typed donors differed by locus: roughly 629-640 for A, B, C, DRB1 and DQB1; approximately 520 for DQA1; approximately 610 for DPA1; and some 450 for DPB1. A handful of DR-DQ haplotypes were treated as single units for association and clustering because of strong linkage in the cohort. Across 398 genotyped donors of the cohort, an average of approximately 240,000 unique TCR beta nucleotide sequences per donor were sequenced, and roughly 17% of those sequences were non-productive.

The cohort comprised some 680 healthy bone marrow donors. At the time of sampling, every cohort member was nominally healthy, though immune exposures that went unrecorded were likely present. The donor tested CMV seronegative, placing the donor among the 300 to 400 seronegative members of the cohort. Every donor gave a peripheral blood sample, and the peripheral blood mononuclear cells from that sample were used for TCR beta sequencing. Genomic DNA extraction from the blood cell samples was performed with the Qiagen DNeasy Blood Extraction Kit. The method was the immunoSEQ multiplex PCR assay. A mixture of 60 forward primers for TCR Vbeta segments and 13 reverse primers for TCR Jbeta segments was used in the multiplex PCR. A multiplex PCR assay on genomic DNA amplified the CDR3 region of rearranged TCR beta genes. The amplified TCR beta libraries were sequenced on the Illumina HiSeq System as 87-base-pair reads. The study's own analysis went as follows. In a later analysis, tens of millions of unique TCR beta chains were counted across the 500 to 700 repertoires, and roughly 11 million of these chains were shared by at least two donors. Raw reads were error-corrected and collapsed into unique sequences by a nearest-neighbor algorithm in which closely related sequences were merged to remove PCR and sequencing errors. CDR3 sequences were aligned to IMGT reference sequences to assign V, D and J gene segments. Each retained sequence needed at least a six-nucleotide match to both a V gene segment and a J gene segment. A rearrangement counted as productive if the CDR3 had no stop codons and remained in frame with V and J, and every other rearrangement counted as non-productive. CDR3 was defined by IMGT convention, running from the second conserved V-encoded cysteine to the conserved J-encoded phenylalanine. Sequences without an unambiguous match to a single V gene segment were excluded from the earlier analysis of 500 to 700 of the donors. An earlier analysis of under 750 of the donors called V segments functional above 56.7% productive rearrangements and segregating when the between-donor standard deviation exceeded 5%. A statistical classification framework was developed to diagnose cytomegalovirus status using the catalog of TCR beta chain sequences. In a later analysis, TCR nucleotide sequences were compared against IMGT/GENE-DB human TR gene sequences so that V and J genes could be assigned. The TCRdist pipeline was used in a later analysis to assign CDR3 sequences and most-parsimonious VDJ recombination scenarios. In a later analysis, each TCR beta chain was defined by its CDR3 amino acid sequence together with its V-gene family, and reads lacking a unique V-gene family were excluded. In a later analysis, fewer than 600 highly shared, low-generation-probability nucleotide sequences were removed to address suspected cross-contamination and a sequencing artifact. In a later analysis, a clonal expansion index was calculated for each public chain from normalized within-repertoire ranks of inferred template counts. In a later analysis, generation probabilities were computed using a VDJ recombination model fitted to out-of-frame rearrangements, and the results were checked against IGoR. In a later analysis, TCR-TCR, TCR-HLA and TCR-CMV co-occurrence was scored with hypergeometric tests, and a repertoire-size bias correction was applied to TCR pairs. In a later analysis, false discovery rates were estimated by permuting HLA or CMV assignments 20 times. In a later analysis, co-occurring TCRs were grouped using DBSCAN, with TCRdist sequence similarity added in when clustering inside HLA-allele-positive subsets. For co-occurrence clustering, repertoires with fewer than 30,000 or more than 120,000 public chains were excluded, along with a handful of repertoires with anomalous nucleotide sharing. TCRdb carries this immuneACCESS record with in-frame sequences only. Its versions omit some clonotypes, under half of them owing to an unresolved V gene in the studies checked, with the rest unexplained. The DNA gave D and trimming, while V, J and clone size come from that table. This sample's table has entries for 100,000 to 150,000 clones. The ten largest clonotypes hold about 1.6% of the sample.

Points the paper makes about the study in general: The presence/absence analyses assumed that sequencing depth was roughly uniform across donors, and that assumption may not be true. Correlated functional status among segregating V segments might be attributable to linkage disequilibrium, but an unknown experimental factor could not be ruled out. In both the original and validation cohorts, the classifier was reported to diagnose cytomegalovirus status with high specificity and sensitivity. A group of highly shared sequence variants was considered likely to be a technical artifact of the sequencing pipeline. The study gave a list of under 200 TCR beta chains associated with cytomegalovirus. A later genetic analysis reported fewer N-insertions in productive TCRs among donors in an Asian-associated ancestry cluster than the roughly 640-donor mean. According to a later analysis, TCR association rates differed among HLA loci, with DRB1 alleles showing the most associated TCRs and HLA-C alleles showing the fewest. A few of the identified cytomegalovirus-associated TCR beta chains were confirmed in vitro to be specific for cytomegalovirus antigens. When HLA alleles, especially DR and DQ, strongly co-occurred, TCR associations were difficult to assign to individual alleles. Across donors, most TCR sequences were observed very rarely, whereas some public TCRs were present in many individuals. HLA typing was unavailable for some donors at each locus, so association tests used only the typed subset. The only immune exposure information available for the cohort was CMV serostatus. A further reported finding was that TCR beta sequences accurately predicted the HLA-A and HLA-B alleles for most subjects in the first cohort. Several of the top co-occurrence clusters appeared to be linked to parvovirus B19, influenza, CMV and Epstein-Barr virus, according to a later analysis. Most CMV-associated TCR beta chains appeared to be HLA-restricted in a later analysis, and the HLA associations seemed to be driven largely by CMV exposure. The cohort was sequenced for TCR beta chains only, and without alpha or paired-chain data the features that could be detected were limited. In an earlier analysis of around 600 of the donors, most TCR beta V segments appeared in productive rearrangements about 87% or about 30% of the time, broadly matching IMGT annotations. A later analysis associated 16,951 TCR beta sequences with specific HLA alleles at a false discovery rate of 0.05. It was suggested by the authors that the approach could potentially be generalized to other disease states and immunological phenotypes. In a later analysis, HLA-associated TCR beta chains showed more clonal expansion and lower generation probabilities than non-associated chains that were equally common. A later genetic analysis associated a missense DCLRE1C variant with V-gene and J-gene trimming of TCR beta chains, and an independent cohort replicated the association. Fewer than 20 rarely observed V segments, including chromosome 9 orphons, were excluded from the earlier analysis of about 600 of the donors because counts were too low.

With regard to this clone: Which antigen it targets is not known.

This receptor was taken from a woman aged 40 to 49 in good health and CMV-seronegative. The sample was PBMCs.

The CDR3 protein sequence reads: CASSPGGQGRGYTF. The DNA sequence reads TGTGCCAGCAGTCCTGGGGGACAGGGTAGGGGCTACACCTTC. The rearranged chain carries TRBV2 and TRBJ1-2; TRBD1 agrees with 9 junctional bases. There are 14 amino acids in the CDR3, from cysteine to phenylalanine inclusive. CDR3 DNA only is kept here, 42 bases in frame from base 1. CDR1 and CDR2 are drawn from the germline V gene: SNHLY, FYNNEI. V has 5 bases trimmed and J has 8 bases trimmed; junction bases matching no gene number 9.